This T cell receptor (beta chain) was obtained from a study of tumor and adjacent non-tumor tissue in lung cancer (dated by TCRdb to 2016 to 2018). Regarding the complete study: By cancer type, the cohort comprised eleven to twelve adenocarcinoma patients, a couple of squamous cell carcinoma patients and 1 small cell lung cancer patient. The 15 enrolled patients, of whom around ten were men and 5 were women, were aged roughly 30 to 85 years and were diagnosed with TNM stage I to III disease. A total of approximately 120,000,000 productive TCRbeta reads were generated by sequencing, corresponding to an average of around 4 million reads per sample. The study compared bulk TCRbeta repertoires from lung tumor tissue and matched distant non-tumor lung tissue of under 16 lung cancer patients. Around 31 paired specimens, one tumor and one normal lung sample per patient, were profiled by TCRbeta CDR3 sequencing.

Inclusive of the bounding cysteine and phenylalanine, the CDR3 is 16 residues long. Only CDR3 DNA remains: 48 bases, in frame from the first base. Trimming takes 0 bases from V and 5 bases from J, and the germline ends sit 16 bases apart. CDR1 SGHRS and CDR2 YFSETQ were looked up in the germline V gene. The study at large found these results: Because peripheral blood was not sequenced, the blood TCRbeta repertoires of the lung cancer patients in the study went unexamined. The top 100 clones made up a significantly larger cumulative share of the repertoire in normal lung than in tumor tissue. The methods do not name the sequencing platform or mention unique molecular identifiers. TCR diversity (inverse Simpson) was significantly higher in tumor than in normal lung tissue (about 400 vs 150, P = 0.0075, Mann-Whitney U test). Significantly higher TCR diversity was found in younger patients, and higher tumor TCR diversity was associated with shorter overall and disease-free survival. Only 15 or so patients were included in the cohort, and the need for larger samples and more detailed clinical data was noted by the authors.

The library was generated by multiplex PCR. The instrument was an Illumina HiSeq 2500. TCRbeta libraries were built by three rounds of nested PCR using primers (Table S4), following protocols modified from ARM-PCR. Before sequencing, PCR products in the 200-500 bp range were cut out of the gel and cleaned up using the QIAquick gel extraction kit. The study's own analysis went as follows. Trimmomatic was used to clean the reads, FLASH merged the cleaned reads into complete CDR3 sequences, and MiTCR assigned the sequences to V(D)J germline segments. Clonal diversity was calculated as the inverse Simpson's index using VDJtools. In-frame sequences without a premature stop codon were defined as productive reads. TCRdb reanalyzed the raw reads on its own, using fastp at Q25 for trimming and MiXCR for clone calling, and kept in-frame beta chains. One record per CDR3 amino acid sequence lists the most common genes and DNA. V and J calls and clone size were set by TCRdb, not the authors. This sample comprises 200,000 or so distinct CDR3 sequences, about 71% of them detected only once. The ten top clones hold about 23% of the sample.

Bulk unsorted tissue served as the source for RNA extraction, and RNA quality was assessed using a NanoDrop ND-1000 and an Agilent 2100. The donors were newly diagnosed lung cancer patients admitted for thoracic surgery in China from August to November 2014 who had not received prior chemotherapy. Patients who had received previous radiotherapy or chemotherapy, or who had another concurrent cancer, were excluded from the study. Surgical tissue pieces of about 1-2 cm3 were preserved in RNAlater solution and stored at -80 °C until use. This clonotype has just a few counts. Its antigen is not yet known. Base qualities were left out, and no much larger clone turns up one base away.

Sequencing was carried out using lung tumor tissue. The sequence was collected from a man between 60 and 70 years old with non-small cell lung cancer. This sequence uses TRBV5-1 and TRBJ2-3; TRBD1 is a possible D gene, resting on 6 matching bases. The bases read TGCGCCAGCAGCTTGGAAGGGACACAGGGAGTAGATACGCAGTATTTT. Its protein is CASSLEGTQGVDTQYF. The full variable domain, completed from the reference TRBV5-1 and TRBJ2-3 proteins outside the CDR3, reads KAGVTQTPRYLIKTRGQQVTLSCSPISGHRSVSWYQQTPGQGLQFLFEYFSETQRNKGNFPGRFSGRQFSNSRSEMNVSTLELGDSALYLCASSLEGTQGVDTQYFGPGTRLTVL.